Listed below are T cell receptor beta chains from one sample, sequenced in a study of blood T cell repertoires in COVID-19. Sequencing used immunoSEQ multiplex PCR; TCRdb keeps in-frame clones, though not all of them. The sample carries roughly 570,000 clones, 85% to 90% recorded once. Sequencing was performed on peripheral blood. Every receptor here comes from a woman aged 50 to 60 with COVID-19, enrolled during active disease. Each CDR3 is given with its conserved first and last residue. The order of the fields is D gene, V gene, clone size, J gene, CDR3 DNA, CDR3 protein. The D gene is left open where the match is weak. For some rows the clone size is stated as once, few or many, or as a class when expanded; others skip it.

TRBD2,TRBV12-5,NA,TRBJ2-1,TGTGCTAGTGGTTCCTTACGAGGCCGGGGGGGCAATGAGCAGTTCTTC,CASGSLRGRGGNEQFF
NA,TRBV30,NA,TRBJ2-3,TGTGCCTGGAGTGGGCAGGGGAGGGTGCGGAGGACAGATACGCAGTATTTT,CAWSGQGRVRRTDTQYF
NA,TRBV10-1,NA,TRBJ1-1,TGCGCCAGCAGCCAGGACCGCGGGTCTGAAGCTTTCTTT,CASSQDRGSEAFF
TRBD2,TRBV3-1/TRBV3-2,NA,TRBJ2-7,TGTGCCAGCAGCCAAGGGGGGCTGGTAGCGGGGTCGCGGGAGCAGTACTTC,CASSQGGLVAGSREQYF
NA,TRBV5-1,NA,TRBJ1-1,TGCGCCAGCAGCTTGGAAGCCGCGGGCACTGAAGCTTTCTTT,CASSLEAAGTEAFF
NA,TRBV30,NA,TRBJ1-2,TGTGCCTGGAGTCCAACCGGGTCCGCCTCGATCTATGGCTACACCTTC,CAWSPTGSASIYGYTF
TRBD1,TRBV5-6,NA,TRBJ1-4,TGTGCCAGCTCAGGGGGGAATGAAAAACTGTTTTTT,CASSGGNEKLFF
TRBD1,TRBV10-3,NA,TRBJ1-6,TGTGCCATCAGGGGACAGGGGGCTGGTAATTCACCCCTCCACTTT,CAIRGQGAGNSPLHF
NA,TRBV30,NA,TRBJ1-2,TGTGCCTGGAGTGTACGACTAACAGCCAACTATGGCTACACCTTC,CAWSVRLTANYGYTF
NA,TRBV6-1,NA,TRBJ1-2,TGTGCCAGCAGTGACAGGGTAGGGGATGGCTACACCTTC,CASSDRVGDGYTF
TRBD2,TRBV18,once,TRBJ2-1,TGTGCCAGCTCACCTACTAGCGGGAGGGACAATGAGCAGTTCTTC,CASSPTSGRDNEQFF
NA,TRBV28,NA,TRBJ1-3,TGTGCCAGCAGGGACAGATCGATCTCTGGAAACACCATATATTTT,CASRDRSISGNTIYF
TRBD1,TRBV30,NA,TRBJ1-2,TGTGCCTGGAGTGCCGACAGGGGAGGGTATGGCTACACCTTC,CAWSADRGGYGYTF
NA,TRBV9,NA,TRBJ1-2,TGTGCCAGCAGCGTAGGGGACACCAATCTCTATGGCTACACCTTC,CASSVGDTNLYGYTF
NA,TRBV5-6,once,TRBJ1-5,TGTGCCAGCAGCTTGAGGGGTAGCAATCAGCCCCAGCATTTT,CASSLRGSNQPQHF
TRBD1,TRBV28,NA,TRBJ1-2,TGTGCCAGCAGCTCGGACAGGGTAGGCGGCTACACCTTC,CASSSDRVGGYTF
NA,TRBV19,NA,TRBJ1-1,TGTGCCAGTAGTATAGGAAGGGGATTGGTAGCTTTCTTT,CASSIGRGLVAFF
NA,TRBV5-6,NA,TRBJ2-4,TGTGCCAGCAGCTTGGAAGGGGCCGCATCCTTC,CASSLEGAASF
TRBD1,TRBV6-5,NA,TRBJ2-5,TGTGCCAGCAGCCCGACAGGGATCCAAGAGACCCAGTACTTC,CASSPTGIQETQYF
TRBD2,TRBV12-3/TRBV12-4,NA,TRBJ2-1,TGTGCCAGCCGGGCTAGCGGGGGGGCGGAACAGTTCTTC,CASRASGGAEQFF
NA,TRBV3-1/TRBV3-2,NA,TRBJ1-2,TGTGCCAGCAGCCAAGATACAGGAAGGCATGGCTACACCTTC,CASSQDTGRHGYTF
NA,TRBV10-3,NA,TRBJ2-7,TGTGCCATACAGGACGGGTCGAACGAGCAGTACTTC,CAIQDGSNEQYF
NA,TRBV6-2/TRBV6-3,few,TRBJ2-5,TGTGCCAGCAGCCTGGACTTTAACCAAGAGACCCAGTACTTC,CASSLDFNQETQYF
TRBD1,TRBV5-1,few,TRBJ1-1,TGCGCCAGCAGCCCTTCCCTCGGACAGGGAATCACTGAAGCTTTCTTT,CASSPSLGQGITEAFF
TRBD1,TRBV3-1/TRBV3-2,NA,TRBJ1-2,TGTGCCAGCAGCCCGGGACAGGGTGGATCTTGGGGCTACACCTTC,CASSPGQGGSWGYTF
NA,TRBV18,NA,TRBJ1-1,TGTGCCAGCTCACCCTGGGGGGTAGGGACTGAAGCTTTCTTT,CASSPWGVGTEAFF
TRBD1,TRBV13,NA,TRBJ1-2,TGTGCCAGCAGCCCCGAAACAGGGGTCAGGGATGGCTACACCTTC,CASSPETGVRDGYTF
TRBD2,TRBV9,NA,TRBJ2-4,TGTGCCAGCAGCGTGGGAGGGTCGTCCAAAAACATTCAGTACTTC,CASSVGGSSKNIQYF
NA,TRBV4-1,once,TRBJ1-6,TGCGCCAGCAGCCAAGATACTGGGCGGAGGGATTCACCCCTCCACTTT,CASSQDTGRRDSPLHF
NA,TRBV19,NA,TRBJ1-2,TGTGCCAGTAGCAGGGCGTCGCTAGCTAACTATGGCTACACCTTC,CASSRASLANYGYTF